These 22 T cell receptor beta chains originate from one sample sequenced in a study of cytomegalovirus exposure and HLA in healthy donors. Sequencing used immunoSEQ multiplex PCR; TCRdb keeps in-frame clones, though not all of them. The sample gives about 98,000 clones, more than 85% of which show up once; around 6% is in the top ten. Sequenced input: PBMCs. The receptors were gathered from a man aged 18-30 years in good health and CMV-seropositive.

This clone has only a few counts. The chain couples TRBV7-6 to TRBJ1-4, with a possible D match to TRBD1 (6 bases). CDR1 and CDR2 from the germline V gene are SGHVS and FNYEAQ. V lost 1 base and J 4 bases, leaving 10 bases between the germline ends. The length of the CDR3 is 15 residues. Written as DNA, the CDR3 is TGTGCCAGCAGCTTAGAGCCGGGACATAATGAAAAACTGTTTTTT. It encodes CASSLEPGHNEKLFF.

This chain links TRBV19 with TRBJ1-2, with 10 bases matching TRBD1. Germline values: CDR1 LNHDA, CDR2 SQIVND (reference sequence). The V gene end was trimmed by 5 bases and the J gene end by 6 bases; junction bases not matched to a gene: 9. CDR3 length: 15 residues. CDR3 bases: TGTGCCAGTAGTCGGACTGAAGGGACAGGGGATGGCTACACCTTC. Translated: CASSRTEGTGDGYTF. The variable domain in full, completed from reference TRBV19 and TRBJ1-2, reads DGGITQSPKYLFRKEGQNVTLSCEQNLNHDAMYWYRQDPGQGLRLIYYSQIVNDFQKGDIAEGYSVSREKKESFPLTVTSAQKNPTAFYLCASSRTEGTGDGYTFGSGTRLTVV.

J is TRBJ2-7 and V is TRBV19; the match to TRBD1 covers 9 bases. V lost 1 base to trimming and J lost 2 bases; unmatched junction nucleotides: 3. Germline CDR1 and CDR2: LNHDA and SQIVND (reference sequence). There are 15 residues in the CDR3. CDR3: CASSIAGTGTYEQYF. Written as DNA, the CDR3 is TGTGCCAGTAGTATAGCCGGGACAGGGACCTACGAGCAGTACTTC.

The chain combines TRBV28 with TRBJ2-3; 10 bases agree with TRBD2. The CDR3 length is 17 residues. CDR1 MDHEN and CDR2 SYDVKM come from the germline V gene. V shed 6 bases and J 3 bases; nucleotides not matched to a gene: 12. The CDR3 nucleotides are TGTGCCAGCAGAATAATAGCGGGAGGCGAGTCGACAGATACGCAGTATTTT. Protein: CASRIIAGGESTDTQYF. Variable domain in full (rest from reference TRBV28 and TRBJ2-3): DVKVTQSSRYLVKRTGEKVFLECVQDMDHENMFWYRQDPGLGLRLIYFSYDVKMKEKGDIPEGYSVSREKKERFSLILESASTNQTSMYLCASRIIAGGESTDTQYFGPGTRLTVL.

The chain carries TRBV4-3 and TRBJ2-1; a possible D gene is TRBD2 (6 bases). The CDR3 has 17 amino acids. The germline V gene encodes CDR1 LGHNA and CDR2 YSLEER. V was trimmed by 4 bases and J by 3 bases, leaving 19 bases between them. CDR3 protein: CASSPGPRGTLYNEQFF. CDR3 sequence (DNA): TGCGCCAGCAGCCCAGGCCCTCGGGGGACCCTCTACAATGAGCAGTTCTTC.

This sequence joins TRBV6-6 and TRBJ2-7; 11 positions agree with TRBD2. The CDR3 has 12 residues. CDR1 is MNHNY, CDR2 SVGAGI, per germline (reference sequence). V trimming: 9 bases; J trimming: 5 bases; junction bases outside the gene matches: 3. The DNA of the CDR3 is TGTGCCAGTAGCGGGAGGGCCAACGAGCAGTACTTC. Protein sequence: CASSGRANEQYF.

This clone was found a few times. The V call is TRBV6-5, the J call TRBJ2-7; 13 bases line up with TRBD2. Germline CDR1 reads MNHEY; CDR2 reads SVGAGI. With 4 bases clipped from V and 7 bases from J, the junction kept 4 bases outside the gene matches. The CDR3 is made up of 14 amino acids. The CDR3 DNA reads as TGTGCCAGCAGTTGGAGACTAGCGGGAGGTGAGCAGTACTTC. Its translation: CASSWRLAGGEQYF.

The rearrangement links TRBV4-1 to TRBJ2-1; TRBD1 is a possible D gene (5 bases). V was trimmed by 2 bases and J by 3 bases, leaving 8 bases between them. CDR1 MGHRA and CDR2 YSYEKL come from the germline V gene. The length of the CDR3 is 14 residues. The CDR3 loop is CASSQQGNYNEQFF. In DNA, the CDR3 is TGCGCCAGCAGCCAACAGGGTAACTACAATGAGCAGTTCTTC.

The J gene is TRBJ2-5, the V gene TRBV5-1; D is perhaps TRBD2 (7 bases). CDR1 and CDR2 from the germline V gene are SGHRS and YFSETQ. Between the trimmed V and J ends, which lost 1 base and 7 bases, there was a span of 14 bases. CDR3 length: 14 amino acids. The CDR3 is CASSLLAGEGTQYF. The CDR3, as DNA: TGCGCCAGCAGCTTGTTAGCAGGGGAGGGGACCCAGTACTTC.

This sequence joins TRBV9 and TRBJ2-7; 14 nucleotides agree with TRBD2. The germline V gene has CDR1 SGDLS and CDR2 YYNGEE. Losses at the gene ends were 3 bases for V and 3 bases for J; bases not matched to a gene: 11. This CDR3 is 18 amino acids long. The CDR3 protein is CASSARGLAGVALYEQYF. Written as DNA, the CDR3 is TGTGCCAGCAGCGCCCGGGGACTAGCGGGGGTCGCGCTCTACGAGCAGTACTTC. Full variable domain (outside the CDR3, taken from reference TRBV9 and TRBJ2-7): DSGVTQTPKHLITATGQRVTLRCSPRSGDLSVYWYQQSLDQGLQFLIQYYNGEERAKGNILERFSAQQFPDLHSELNLSSLELGDSALYFCASSARGLAGVALYEQYFGPGTRLTVT.

This chain links TRBV19 with TRBJ2-5; 9 bases fit TRBD2. The CDR3 loop spans 17 amino acids. Germline CDR1 reads LNHDA; CDR2 reads SQIVND (reference sequence). Trimming took 3 bases from V and 3 from J; bases not matched to a gene: 11. The CDR3 coding sequence is TGTGCCAGTAGTATCATGTTCGGCGGGGGGGCCGAAGAGACCCAGTACTTC. Amino acid sequence: CASSIMFGGGAEETQYF.

This clone occurred a few times. The chain has TRBV7-8 and TRBJ2-5; D unclear. The CDR3 spans 13 residues. V was clipped by 2 bases and J by 1 base, with 5 bases between them. Germline V lookup: CDR1 SGHVS, CDR2 FQNEAQ. CDR3 loop: CASSLWPQETQYF. The CDR3 DNA is TGTGCCAGCAGCTTATGGCCCCAAGAGACCCAGTACTTC.

This chain links TRBV6-5 with TRBJ2-7; 14 bases match TRBD2. Trimming at V came to 1 base and at J to 2 bases, leaving 1 base not matched to a gene. This CDR3 comprises 16 residues. The V gene's germline CDR1 is MNHEY and CDR2 SVGAGI. DNA for the CDR3: TGTGCCAGCAGTTACTGGACTAGCGGGGGGACCTACGAGCAGTACTTC. Residues: CASSYWTSGGTYEQYF.

J is TRBJ2-7 and V is TRBV5-5, with D possibly being TRBD1 (5 bases). Trimming left V 0 bases short and J 2 bases short, with 9 bases between. The CDR3 is 14 residues long. The germline gives CDR1 SGHKS, CDR2 YYEKEE (reference sequence). In DNA, the CDR3 is TGTGCCAGCAGCTTGGAGGGGTATGCCTACGAGCAGTACTTC. Protein: CASSLEGYAYEQYF.

The chain carries TRBV7-2 and TRBJ2-7, with 8 bases identical to TRBD2. Unmatched junction bases numbered 6, after V lost 8 bases and J lost 3 bases. CDR3 size: 13 residues. Germline values: CDR1 SGHTA, CDR2 FQGNSA. CDR3 nucleotide sequence: TGTGCCAGCGTCGGGGGGGTTTTCTACGAGCAGTACTTC. Translation: CASVGGVFYEQYF.

J is TRBJ2-5 and V is TRBV27, with 12 positions matching TRBD2. V lost 5 bases and J lost 2; bases outside the gene matches: 6. Germline V lookup: CDR1 MNHEY, CDR2 SMNVEV (reference sequence). CDR3 length: 16 residues. CDR3 DNA sequence: TGTGCCAGCAGTCGCAAGACTAGCGGGGGTCAAGAGACCCAGTACTTC. It codes for CASSRKTSGGQETQYF.

The chain has TRBV27 and TRBJ1-2; the D gene is possibly TRBD1 (5 bases). The CDR3 spans 16 residues. In germline, CDR1 is MNHEY, CDR2 SMNVEV (reference sequence). The V end lost 0 bases, the J end lost 4 bases, and 15 bases lay between the germline ends. The CDR3 DNA reads as TGTGCCAGCAGTTTATCAGGGGTAGGGACTCTCTATGGCTACACCTTC. The encoded protein is CASSLSGVGTLYGYTF.

The sample holds a few counts of this clone. V usage is TRBV29-1 and J usage is TRBJ2-7, with 9 bases aligning to TRBD2. Germline V gene data show CDR1 as SQVTM and CDR2 as ANQGSEA. V trimming: 3 bases; J trimming: 1 base; junction bases outside the gene matches: 1. This CDR3 has 13 amino acids. CDR3 in DNA: TGCAGCGTTGAGGCGGGAGGGTCCTACGAGCAGTACTTC. This sequence encodes CSVEAGGSYEQYF.

This sequence joins TRBV27 and TRBJ1-2; no reliable D call. V was cut by 1 base and J by 5 bases, with 20 bases left in between. There are 17 residues in the CDR3. The germline gives CDR1 MNHEY, CDR2 SMNVEV (reference sequence). The CDR3 bases are TGTGCCAGCAGTTTATTTGCTGAGAGAGTTTCCCCGTATGGCTACACCTTC. As protein: CASSLFAERVSPYGYTF.

The rearrangement links TRBV7-3 to TRBJ2-3, with D perhaps matching TRBD2 (5 bases). This CDR3 spans 14 amino acids. The germline V and J ends were trimmed by 1 base and 3 bases, with 8 bases remaining between them. Germline CDR1 SGHTA, CDR2 FQGTGA. The CDR3 sequence is CASSLIGGTDTQYF. The CDR3 DNA follows: TGTGCCAGCAGCTTAATTGGAGGTACAGATACGCAGTATTTT.

The rearrangement links TRBV7-7 to TRBJ2-5; D may be TRBD1 (6 bases). The CDR3 extends over 13 amino acids. Trimming shortened V by 5 bases and J by 4 bases, and 11 bases separated the two germline ends. Germline CDR1 reads SSHAT; CDR2 reads FNYEAQ (reference sequence). The CDR3 spells CASSLDRGETQYF. CDR3 DNA: TGTGCCAGCAGCCTGGACAGAGGAGAGACCCAGTACTTC.

This clone was seen only once. V and J are TRBV27 and TRBJ2-1; 10 positions agree with TRBD2. Germline CDR1 reads MNHEY; CDR2 reads SMNVEV (reference sequence). The CDR3 totals 15 residues. With V trimmed by 1 base and J by 5 bases, 2 bases remained unmatched. The CDR3 DNA reads TGTGCCAGCAGTTTATTAGCGGGAGGTCACAATGAGCAGTTCTTC. Its translation is CASSLLAGGHNEQFF.